Described below is a single TCR beta chain sequence and its context. Measured with immunoSEQ multiplex PCR; TCRdb has only the in-frame clones, and not every one. The sample comprises a few hundred thousand clones, approximately 86% of which are singletons, and around 0.92% rests with the top ten. The sample belongs to a study of blood T cell repertoires in COVID-19. The participants were between roughly 18 and 100 years old and came from 20 to 30 US areas. Donors in Cohort 3 counted as recovered after two negative PCRs, clearance, or symptom resolution. CDR3 length equals 10 residues. The V gene lost 6 bases and the J gene lost 4 bases, with 3 bases spanning the gap. In germline, CDR1 is SNHLY, CDR2 FYNNEI.

This TCR was recovered from a woman aged 25 to 39 who had recovered from COVID-19. Sequences were obtained from PBMCs or T cells enriched from blood (not recorded which). The V gene is TRBV2, the J gene TRBJ2-5; D uncertain. CDR3 residues: CASSLETQYF. CDR3 nucleotide sequence: TGTGCCAGCAGCTTAGAGACCCAGTACTTC.